Below are 2 T cell receptor beta chains sequenced from a single sample in a study of blood T cell repertoires in COVID-19. TCRdb's copy holds only in-frame clones and misses some; the assay was immunoSEQ multiplex PCR. The sample records about 68,000 clones, approximately 86% being singletons. The sequenced sample consisted of peripheral blood. These receptors all stem from an older woman with acute or convalescent COVID-19.

The chain is built from TRBV29-1 and TRBJ2-3, with D possibly TRBD2 on 6 matching bases. CDR1 and CDR2 from the germline V gene are SQVTM and ANQGSEA. CDR3 size: 13 residues. Trimming took off 4 bases at V and 2 bases at J, with 10 bases between the two ends. This CDR3 reads CSVVGDSTDTQYF. The CDR3 DNA is TGCAGCGTTGTAGGGGACTCCACAGATACGCAGTATTTT.

CDR3 coding DNA: TGTGCCAGCAGTACGAGGAGGGGCACTGAAGCTTTCTTT. It translates to CASSTRRGTEAFF. The genes are TRBV6-4 and TRBJ1-1, with D tentatively TRBD1 (5 bases). The CDR3 runs to 13 residues. Germline assignment: CDR1 MRHNA and CDR2 SNTAGT. The V end lost 5 bases, the J end lost 4 bases, and 11 bases lay between the germline ends.